This TCR beta chain was captured by sequencing in a study of T cell responses to AZD1222 COVID-19 vaccine. Study conclusions and caveats: Spike-specific TCRs gained breadth and depth after people received two AZD1222 doses. No repertoire was sampled before or during the peak T cell response, only after it.

On this clone: Its cognate antigen is unknown.

The CDR3 is 18 amino acids. The germline V gene has CDR1 LGHDT and CDR2 YNNKEL (reference sequence). The ends were cut back, 4 bases at V and 6 bases at J, with 24 bases in the middle. The protocol was immunoSEQ multiplex PCR, while the TCRdb copy is restricted to in-frame clones and leaves out a portion. This sample carries under 150,000 clones, 85% to 95% of them seen once, and the ten largest clones take 5.1%. Sequenced material: peripheral blood, taken on day 0 of AZD1222 vaccination. V and J are TRBV3-1 (or the pseudogene TRBV3-2) and TRBJ2-2; D is perhaps TRBD2 (6 bases). This receptor was taken from an adult in good health. CDR3: CASSLPGSWGVPPGELFF. The CDR3 DNA follows: TGTGCCAGCAGCCTTCCGGGATCCTGGGGGGTTCCCCCCGGGGAGCTGTTTTTT.